The present TCR beta chain was sequenced within a study of Tregs in tolerant kidney transplant recipients. Study findings and constraints: Antigen-driven expansion was suggested because donor-specific Tregs expanded more than all Tregs in tolerant patients.

Thawed PBMCs were FACS-sorted into unstimulated CD4+CD25+CD127- regulatory T cells, CD4+CD25- non-regulatory cells, CD4 and CD8 cells. Regarding this clone: Its specificity is unknown.

CDR3 length equals 13 residues. Germline lookup yields CDR1 SGHAT and CDR2 FQNNGV. Trimming took off 5 bases at V and 2 bases at J, with 8 bases between the two ends. The data were produced by immunoSEQ multiplex PCR, yet TCRdb's version contains in-frame clones alone and is incomplete. The sample carries 70,000 to 95,000 clones, roughly 90% recorded once. The rearrangement links TRBV11-2 to TRBJ2-3; D gene unclear. The sample here was Tregs from blood, taken before the transplant. The TCR sequence derives from a human donor who received a combined kidney and bone marrow transplant. Written as DNA, the CDR3 is TGTGCCAGCAGCCCCATGGTCACAGATACGCAGTATTTT. This codes for CASSPMVTDTQYF.